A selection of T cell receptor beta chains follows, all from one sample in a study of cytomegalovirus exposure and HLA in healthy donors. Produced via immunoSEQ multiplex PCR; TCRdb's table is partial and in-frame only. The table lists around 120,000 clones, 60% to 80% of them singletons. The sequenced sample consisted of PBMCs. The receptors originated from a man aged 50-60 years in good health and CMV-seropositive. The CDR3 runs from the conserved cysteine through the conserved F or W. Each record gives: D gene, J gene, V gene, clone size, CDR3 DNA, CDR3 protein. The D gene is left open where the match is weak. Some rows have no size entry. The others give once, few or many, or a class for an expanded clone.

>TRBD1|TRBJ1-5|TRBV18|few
TGTGCCAGCACAGGACAGGGTTCCAATCAGCCCCAGCATTTT
CASTGQGSNQPQHF
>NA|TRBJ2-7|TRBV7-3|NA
TGTGCCAGCAGCTTAATCGGAGGTGTCGAGCAGTACTTC
CASSLIGGVEQYF
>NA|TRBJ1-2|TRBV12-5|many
TGTGCTAGTGGTCTCGACGGGGTCGGCTACACCTTC
CASGLDGVGYTF
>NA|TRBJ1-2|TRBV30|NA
TGTGCCTGGAGTGGACAGTTTTTTAACTATGGCTACACCTTC
CAWSGQFFNYGYTF
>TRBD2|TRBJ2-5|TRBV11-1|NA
TGTGCCAGCAGCTTAGGCGCCGTGGGACTAGCGCGAGAGACCCAGTACTTC
CASSLGAVGLARETQYF
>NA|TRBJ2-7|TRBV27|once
TGTGCCAGCAGTTTATACCGGGGGACCTCCTACGAGCAGTACTTC
CASSLYRGTSYEQYF
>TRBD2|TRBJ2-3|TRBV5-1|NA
TGCGCCAGCAGCTTTGCGCGGGGGACAGATACGCAGTATTTT
CASSFARGTDTQYF
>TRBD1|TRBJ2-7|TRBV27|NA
TGTGCCAGCAGTTCACCTTCCGCGACAGGGGCCTACGAGCAGTACTTC
CASSSPSATGAYEQYF
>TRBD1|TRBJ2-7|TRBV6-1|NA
TGTGCCAGCAGTGAAGCGGAACAGGGGGTCTACGAGCAGTACTTC
CASSEAEQGVYEQYF
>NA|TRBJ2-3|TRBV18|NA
TGTGCCAGCTCACCGTCTGTGGGGACTTATTCGAATTTT
CASSPSVGTYSNF
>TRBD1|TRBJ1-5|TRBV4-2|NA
TGTGCCAGCAGCCAAGATTCCGGGAGGAATGACAGGGGGGGTCAGCCCCAGCATTTT
CASSQDSGRNDRGGQPQHF
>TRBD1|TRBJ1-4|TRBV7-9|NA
TGTGCCAGCAGCTCACAGCCTCAGGGGGCGGGAACTAATGAAAAACTGTTTTTT
CASSSQPQGAGTNEKLFF
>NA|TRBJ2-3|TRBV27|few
TGTGCCAGCAGTTTATCGACTCTAGGGGAAGATACGCAGTATTTT
CASSLSTLGEDTQYF